What follows is one TCR beta chain and its context. TCRdb's table, derived via immunoSEQ multiplex PCR, lists solely in-frame clones and lacks some. The sample carries some 200,000 clones, 88% recorded once. Germline lookup yields CDR1 MNHEY and CDR2 SMNVEV (reference sequence). This CDR3 is built from 13 residues. V lost 8 bases, J lost 4 bases, and 15 bases lay in between. This sample is drawn from a study of T cell responses to AZD1222 COVID-19 vaccine. Second doses that came at about 4 or about 12 weeks were put together. The rearrangement uses TRBV27 and TRBJ2-7; D remains unclear. The TCR originated in an adult who received the AZD1222 COVID-19 vaccine. The specimen was peripheral blood, collected 28 days after the second AZD1222 dose. As DNA, the CDR3 is TGTGCCAGCGGTCCGGATCCCCCTTACGAGCAGTACTTC. It translates to CASGPDPPYEQYF.